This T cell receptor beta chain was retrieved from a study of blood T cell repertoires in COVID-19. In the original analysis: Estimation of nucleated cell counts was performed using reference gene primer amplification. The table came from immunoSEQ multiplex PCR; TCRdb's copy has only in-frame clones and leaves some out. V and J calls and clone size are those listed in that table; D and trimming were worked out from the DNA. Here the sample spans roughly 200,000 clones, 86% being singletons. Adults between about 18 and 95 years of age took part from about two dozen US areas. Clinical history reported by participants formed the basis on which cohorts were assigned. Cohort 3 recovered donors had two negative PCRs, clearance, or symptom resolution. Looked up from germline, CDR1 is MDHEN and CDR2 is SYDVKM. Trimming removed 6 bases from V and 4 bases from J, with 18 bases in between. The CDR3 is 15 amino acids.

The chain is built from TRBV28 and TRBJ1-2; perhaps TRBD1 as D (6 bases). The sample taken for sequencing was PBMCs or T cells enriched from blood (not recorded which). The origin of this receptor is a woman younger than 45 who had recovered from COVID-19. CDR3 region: CASRRGGQSIYGYTF. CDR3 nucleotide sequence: TGTGCCAGCAGGAGAGGGGGACAATCTATCTATGGCTACACCTTC.